This T cell receptor beta chain was identified in a study of T-cell memory formation after mild COVID-19. Study in general: TCR clusters were largely donor specific.

The CDR3 sequence is 14 residues long. Germline V gene lookup returns CDR1 SGHRS and CDR2 YFSETQ. Unmatched junction bases numbered 12, after V lost 4 bases and J lost 9 bases. The table lists this clonotype with many counts. Its antigen is unknown. The TCR alpha and TCR beta cDNA libraries, bearing sample barcodes and UMIs, were generated by 5'RACE using constant-segment primers. TCRdb ran MiXCR on the 5' RACE reads and lists one entry per CDR3 protein. The sample includes tens of thousands of distinct CDR3 sequences, 15% to 20% of them seen just once. Findings of the study overall: Of the contracting clones, CD4+ ones lay mainly in CM and EM, and CD8+ ones in EMRA. Within pre-infection memory, some responding clones were found, suggesting cross-reactive memory joined.

Sequenced input: PBMCs or a T cell subset sorted from them (not recorded which). This chain connects TRBV5-1 to TRBJ2-5; 7 nucleotides align to TRBD1. This sequence was found in an adult who had mild COVID-19 (a few samples of this study predate the infection). Cell type and time point are not known. CDR3 in amino acids: CASSAGTVGVAQYF. CDR3 sequence (DNA): TGCGCCAGCAGCGCCGGGACAGTTGGGGTGGCCCAGTACTTC. The entire variable domain, with the rest obtained from reference TRBV5-1 and TRBJ2-5, is as follows: KAGVTQTPRYLIKTRGQQVTLSCSPISGHRSVSWYQQTPGQGLQFLFEYFSETQRNKGNFPGRFSGRQFSNSRSEMNVSTLELGDSALYLCASSAGTVGVAQYFGPGTRLLVL.